The 6 T cell receptor beta chains listed next were all sequenced from one sample in a study of T cells in Graves' hyperthyroidism and ophthalmopathy. TCR beta CDR3 regions were amplified from RNA transcripts. HTBI primers were employed in a first-round RT-PCR of the TCR CDR3. In TCRdb, the multiplex PCR reads were re-called with MiXCR into one record per CDR3 protein. The sample records under 750,000 distinct CDR3 sequences, approximately 18% being singletons. The sample was blood. All receptors come from a woman between 50 and 59 years old with Graves' hyperthyroidism that later progressed to Graves' ophthalmopathy.

This clonotype was counted a few times. CDR3 sequence: CASSPSGISSGNTIYF. CDR3 DNA: TGTGCCAGCAGCCCTTCAGGGATTTCCTCTGGAAACACCATATATTTT. The V and J genes are TRBV7-2 and TRBJ1-3; possible D gene TRBD1, 5 bases. V was cut by 5 bases and J by 0 bases, with 14 bases left in between. Germline CDR1 is SGHTA and CDR2 is FQGNSA. The CDR3 runs to 16 residues. The whole variable domain, remainder taken from reference TRBV7-2 and TRBJ1-3, is GAGVSQSPSNKVTEKGKDVELRCDPISGHTALYWYRQSLGQGLEFLIYFQGNSAPDKSGLPSDRFSAERTGGSVSTLTIQRTQQEDSAVYLCASSPSGISSGNTIYFGEGSWLTVV.

The V gene is TRBV6-5, the J gene TRBJ2-3; 8 nucleotides agree with TRBD1. The V gene end was trimmed by 2 bases and the J gene end by 0 bases; junction bases not matched to a gene: 7. The germline CDR1 and CDR2 sequences are MNHEY and SVGAGI. The length of the CDR3 is 17 residues. The CDR3 nucleotides read TGTGCCAGCAGTTACGCCCTCCAGGGGGCTAGCACAGATACGCAGTATTTT. Its protein product is CASSYALQGASTDTQYF.

This clonotype has at least ten counts. The rearrangement uses TRBV2 and TRBJ2-2; 10 nucleotides align to TRBD2. The trim removed 10 bases at V and 3 bases at J, leaving 14 bases unmatched. The CDR3 runs 17 residues. Germline V gene sequence: CDR1 SNHLY, CDR2 FYNNEI. CDR3 DNA: TGTGCCACAATCCCAACTAGCGGGGACTCGGACACCGGGGAGCTGTTTTTT. This gives the protein CATIPTSGDSDTGELFF.

The rearrangement joins TRBV10-3 to TRBJ2-1, with D perhaps matching TRBD2 (6 bases). This CDR3 region has 15 residues. V lost 7 bases to trimming and J lost 5 bases, with 18 bases between them. Looked up from germline, CDR1 is ENHRY and CDR2 is SYGVKD. This CDR3 is CAIKPGRGSDNEQFF. DNA for the CDR3: TGTGCCATCAAGCCCGGGAGAGGGTCGGACAATGAGCAGTTCTTC.

This clonotype was seen a handful of times. The chain employs TRBV27 and TRBJ2-7; 10 bases are shared with TRBD2. V lost 5 bases and J lost 4; bases outside the gene matches: 11. CDR3 length equals 16 residues. Per germline, CDR1 MNHEY and CDR2 SMNVEV (reference sequence). CDR3 nucleotide sequence: TGTGCCAGCAGTGAGCGCCCTAGCGGGGGAATATACGAGCAGTACTTC. Its translation is CASSERPSGGIYEQYF.

The rearrangement links TRBV27 to TRBJ2-1, with TRBD2 matching over 9 bases. The CDR3 spans 16 residues. The junction had 10 bases not matched to a gene; V was cut back by 4 bases and J by 6 bases. Germline CDR1 reads MNHEY; CDR2 reads SMNVEV (reference sequence). CDR3 protein: CASSSLLAGPSNEQFF. CDR3 nucleotide sequence: TGTGCCAGCAGTTCCCTACTAGCGGGCCCTTCCAATGAGCAGTTCTTC.